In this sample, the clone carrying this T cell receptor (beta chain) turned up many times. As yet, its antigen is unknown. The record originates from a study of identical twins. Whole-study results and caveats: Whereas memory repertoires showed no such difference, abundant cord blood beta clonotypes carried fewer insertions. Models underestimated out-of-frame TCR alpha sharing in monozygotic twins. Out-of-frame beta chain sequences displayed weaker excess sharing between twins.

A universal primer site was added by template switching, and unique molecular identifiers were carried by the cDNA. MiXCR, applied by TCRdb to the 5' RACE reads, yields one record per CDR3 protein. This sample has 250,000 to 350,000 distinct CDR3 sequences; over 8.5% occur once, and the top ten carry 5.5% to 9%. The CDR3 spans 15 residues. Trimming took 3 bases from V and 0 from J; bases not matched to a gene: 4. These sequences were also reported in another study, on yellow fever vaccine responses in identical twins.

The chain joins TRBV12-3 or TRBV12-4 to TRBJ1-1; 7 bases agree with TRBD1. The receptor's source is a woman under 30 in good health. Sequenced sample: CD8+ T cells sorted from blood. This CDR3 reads CASSFPTGLNTEAFF. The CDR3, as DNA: TGTGCCAGCAGTTTCCCGACAGGGTTGAACACTGAAGCTTTCTTT.